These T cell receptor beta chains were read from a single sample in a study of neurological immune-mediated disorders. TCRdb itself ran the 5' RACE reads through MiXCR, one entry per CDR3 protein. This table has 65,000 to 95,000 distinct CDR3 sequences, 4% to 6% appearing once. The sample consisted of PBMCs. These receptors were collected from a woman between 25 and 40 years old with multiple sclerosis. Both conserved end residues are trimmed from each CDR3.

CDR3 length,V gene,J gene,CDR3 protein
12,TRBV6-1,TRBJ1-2,ASSSGTALFGYT
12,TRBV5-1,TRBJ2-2,ASSLDGSMGELF
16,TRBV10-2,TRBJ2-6,ASRARDAGNAGANVLT
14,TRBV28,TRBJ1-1,ASSTSPGQVNTEAF
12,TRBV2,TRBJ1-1,ASRGGASLTEAF
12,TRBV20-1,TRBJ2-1,SASRREGIGKQF
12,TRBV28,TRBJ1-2,ASSTQGAGYGYT
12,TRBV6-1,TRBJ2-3,ARAPGQSTDTQY
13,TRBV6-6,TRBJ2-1,ASSPGLAGVGEQF
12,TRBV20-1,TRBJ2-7,SAARTGFAYEQY
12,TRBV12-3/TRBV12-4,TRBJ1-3,ASSPDRAMGTIY
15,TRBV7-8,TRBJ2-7,ASSSIRTTDSSYEQY
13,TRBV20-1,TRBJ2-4,SAGSGWPNLDIQY
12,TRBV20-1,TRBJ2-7,SARVASGTYEQY
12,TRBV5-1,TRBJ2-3,ASSYDRSTDTQY
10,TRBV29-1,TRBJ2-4,SGGGSKNIQY
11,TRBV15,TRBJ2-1,ATSRDVGNEQF
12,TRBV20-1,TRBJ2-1,SASIAKAYNEQF
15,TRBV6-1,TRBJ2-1,ASRFGTSGSSYNEQF
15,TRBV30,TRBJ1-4,AWSSGTASSINEKLF
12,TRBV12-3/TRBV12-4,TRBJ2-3,ASNKGQEADTQY
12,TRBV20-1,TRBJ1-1,SARDDRVNTEAF
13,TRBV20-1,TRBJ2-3,SATDRIDLTDTQY
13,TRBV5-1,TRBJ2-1,ASSLETGSGDEQF
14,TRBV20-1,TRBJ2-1,SASSPGLAVWNEQF
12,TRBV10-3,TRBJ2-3,AVRGDVTTDTQY
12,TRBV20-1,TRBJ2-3,SGSEGRATDTQY
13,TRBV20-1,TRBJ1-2,SAPTARGGGYGYT
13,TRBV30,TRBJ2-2,AWSSRLAGLRALF
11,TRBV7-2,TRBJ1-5,ASSSTRVGAQH
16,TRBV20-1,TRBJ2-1,SAMAGLAIVDSYNEQF
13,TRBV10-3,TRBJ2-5,AISESTQGQETQY
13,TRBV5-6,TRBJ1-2,ASSFESTGAEGYT
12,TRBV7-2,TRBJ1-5,ASSRAGGNQPQH
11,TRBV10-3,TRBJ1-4,AISGAWQEKLF
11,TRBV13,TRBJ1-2,ASSLWGGHGYT
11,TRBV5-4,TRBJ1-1,ASRHGQNTEAF
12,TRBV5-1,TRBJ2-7,ASSLGTGTYEQY
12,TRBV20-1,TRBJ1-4,SALLDRGNEKLF
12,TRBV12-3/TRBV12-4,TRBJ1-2,ASSPQGQSDGYT
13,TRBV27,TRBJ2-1,ASSPVAGGQNEQF
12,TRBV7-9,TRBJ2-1,ASSSDPGINEQF
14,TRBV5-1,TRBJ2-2,ASSLDAVINTGELF
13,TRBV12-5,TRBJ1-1,ASGLVRPELTEAF
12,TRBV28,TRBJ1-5,ASIRDYSNQPQH
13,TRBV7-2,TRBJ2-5,ASSRGGAIGETQY
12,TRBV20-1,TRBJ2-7,SARRAGAPREQY